This T cell receptor (beta chain) was sequenced for a study of blood T cell repertoires in COVID-19. Study information: The origin of the acute and convalescent COVID-19 samples was the United States, Italy and Spain. The cDNA or gDNA used as material had been derived from T cells, B-cell-depleted T cells, or PBMCs.

This CDR3 is 15 amino acids long. The V end was cut by 6 bases, the J end by 7 bases, with 18 bases between. In germline, CDR1 is MNHNY, CDR2 SVGAGI (reference sequence). Original processing methods: The assay estimated nucleated cells by amplifying reference gene primers. Some clones are missing from TCRdb's copy, which holds only in-frame ones; the method was immunoSEQ multiplex PCR. Clone size and the V and J calls come from that table; the DNA yielded D and trimming. The table lists under 350,000 clones, about 89% of them singletons. The chain links TRBV6-6 to TRBJ1-4, with D possibly TRBD1 on 5 matching bases. This TCR was sampled from a man in his forties with acute or convalescent COVID-19. Sequencing used peripheral blood. The CDR3 is CASSPHQAGGEKLFF. Here the CDR3 DNA reads TGTGCCAGCAGCCCCCATCAGGCCGGGGGTGAAAAACTGTTTTTT.